This T cell receptor beta chain was sequenced for a study of blood T cell repertoires in COVID-19. Study in general: The samples span acute and convalescent COVID-19 from the United States, Italy and Spain. PBMCs, B-cell-depleted T cells, or T cells provided the cDNA or gDNA that made up the material.

CDR3 length: 14 amino acids. The V end lost 1 base, the J end lost 8 bases, and 10 bases lay between the germline ends. Germline V CDR1 and CDR2: SGDLS, YYNGEE. Original handling: Amplification from reference gene primers served as the basis for estimated nucleated cell counts. Only in-frame clones appear in the TCRdb table, and some are missing; sequencing was by immunoSEQ multiplex PCR. V and J calls plus clone size are reproduced from that table; the DNA served to infer D and trimming. The sample has some 250,000 clones; approximately 86% are singletons. The sequenced sample consisted of peripheral blood. The chain links TRBV9 to TRBJ1-6; the D is unclear. The clonotype comes from a woman in her 30s with acute or convalescent COVID-19. CDR3 DNA: TGTGCCAGCAGCGTATCCGGGATGGATTCACCCCTCCACTTT. Its translation: CASSVSGMDSPLHF.